Shown below are 29 T cell receptor beta chains from a single sample sequenced in a study of T cells in Graves' hyperthyroidism and ophthalmopathy. Amplification yielded TCR beta CDR3 regions, with RNA transcripts as the source. First-round RT-PCR with HTBI primers amplified the TCR CDR3 region. TCRdb redid the calling of the multiplex PCR reads with MiXCR, one entry per CDR3 protein. The table includes some 380,000 distinct CDR3 sequences, roughly 14% detected once. The specimen was blood. These receptors all stem from a man aged 30 to 39 with Graves' hyperthyroidism that later progressed to Graves' ophthalmopathy.

This clonotype was detected many times. The chain combines TRBV29-1 with TRBJ1-1; unclear D gene. V was cut by 6 bases and J by 0 bases, with 14 bases left in between. The CDR3 is 14 amino acids. In germline, CDR1 is SQVTM, CDR2 ANQGSEA. CDR3 loop: CSVRLAGMNTEAFF. In DNA, the CDR3 is TGCAGCGTCCGCTTAGCCGGCATGAACACTGAAGCTTTCTTT.

Comments on this clonotype: A much larger clone sits a single nucleotide away, making a read error possible. The V and J genes are TRBV6-5 and TRBJ2-5; D ambiguous. The CDR3 loop spans 15 amino acids. Looked up from germline, CDR1 is MNHEY and CDR2 is SVGAGI. CDR3 sequence (DNA): TGTGCCAGCAGTATACTCGGGTCATCTGGAGAGACCCGGTACTTC. Protein sequence: CASSILGSSGETRYF.

This clonotype appeared many times. The chain employs TRBV28 and TRBJ1-6; D may be TRBD1 (6 bases). V lost 2 bases and J lost 10, with 12 bases in between. The CDR3 is 14 amino acids. CDR1 MDHEN and CDR2 SYDVKM come from the germline V gene. CDR3 region: CASSLPTGESPLHF. The DNA for the CDR3 is TGTGCCAGCAGTTTACCGACAGGTGAATCACCCCTCCACTTT.

This clonotype occurred many times. This chain uses TRBV7-9 with TRBJ1-2; D gene uncertain. CDR1 SEHNR and CDR2 FQNEAQ come from the germline V gene (reference sequence). CDR3 length equals 14 residues. Trimming pared 5 bases from V and 6 bases from J, leaving 16 bases between. The CDR3 loop reads CASSQLVRSNGYTF. In nucleotides, the CDR3 is TGTGCCAGCAGCCAACTGGTCCGGAGCAATGGCTACACCTTC.

Only a few counts were recorded for this clonotype. The rearrangement links TRBV20-1 to TRBJ2-1, with unresolved D. The CDR3 runs 12 residues. V was cut by 1 base and J by 8 bases, with 9 bases left in between. Germline CDR1 DFQATT, CDR2 SNEGSKA (reference sequence). The CDR3 bases are TGCAGTGCTAGAGCCCGACTGGATGAGCAGTTCTTC. Its protein product is CSARARLDEQFF.

This clonotype was recorded many times. J is TRBJ2-5 and V is TRBV20-1; D unclear. This CDR3 is 13 amino acids long. Between the trimmed V and J ends, which lost 1 base and 4 bases, there was a span of 10 bases. CDR1 and CDR2 (germline): DFQATT, SNEGSKA (reference sequence). The CDR3 sequence: CSARGMGVETQYF. In DNA, the CDR3 is TGCAGTGCTAGAGGGATGGGCGTAGAGACCCAGTACTTC.

This clonotype was counted at least ten times. The genes are TRBV5-1 and TRBJ1-1; D uncertain. The CDR3 is made up of 14 amino acids. V lost 4 bases and J lost 3, with 13 bases in between. Germline CDR1 reads SGHRS; CDR2 reads YFSETQ. The CDR3 is CASSNQLSHTEAFF. The CDR3 DNA is TGCGCCAGCAGCAATCAGCTAAGTCACACTGAAGCTTTCTTT.

This clonotype has a handful of counts. The V gene is TRBV7-9, the J gene TRBJ1-1; 7 bases are shared with TRBD1. The CDR3 is made up of 14 amino acids. Germline CDR1 is SEHNR and CDR2 is FQNEAQ (reference sequence). V was clipped by 5 bases and J by 5 bases; unmatched bases: 8. CDR3 coding DNA: TGTGCCAGCAGCCAACAGGGGAGAAGAACTGAAGCTTTCTTT. Translated, it gives CASSQQGRRTEAFF.

The chain couples TRBV5-1 to TRBJ2-2, with TRBD1 identical over 11 bases. V trimming: 4 bases; J trimming: 4 bases; junction bases outside the gene matches: 6. Germline CDR1 reads SGHRS; CDR2 reads YFSETQ. This CDR3 has 16 residues. The DNA of the CDR3 is TGCGCCAGCAGCCGGGGGACAGGGGGTATCACCGGGGAGCTGTTTTTT. It translates to CASSRGTGGITGELFF. The variable domain in full, completed from reference TRBV5-1 and TRBJ2-2, reads KAGVTQTPRYLIKTRGQQVTLSCSPISGHRSVSWYQQTPGQGLQFLFEYFSETQRNKGNFPGRFSGRQFSNSRSEMNVSTLELGDSALYLCASSRGTGGITGELFFGEGSRLTVL.

This clonotype was counted ten times or more. The chain couples TRBV28 to TRBJ1-5, with 8 bases fitting TRBD1. Per the germline V gene, CDR1 is MDHEN and CDR2 is SYDVKM. V was clipped by 3 bases and J by 1 base; unmatched bases: 2. This CDR3 region has 15 residues. For the CDR3, the DNA is TGTGCCAGCAGTTTCGGGGACAGGAGCAATCAGCCCCAGCATTTT. It specifies CASSFGDRSNQPQHF.

This clonotype was found many times. DNA of the CDR3: TGCAGTGCTGGGACAAGAGCCTACGAGCAGTACTTC. Protein: CSAGTRAYEQYF. The chain couples TRBV20-1 to TRBJ2-7; tentative D call: TRBD1 (6 bases). Germline V gives CDR1 DFQATT, CDR2 SNEGSKA (reference sequence). The CDR3 spans 12 residues. With 5 bases removed from V and 2 bases from J, the gap between germline ends came to 10 bases.

The V call is TRBV5-1, the J call TRBJ2-2; TRBD2 is a possible D gene (7 bases). This CDR3 contains 18 residues. Germline CDR1 reads SGHRS; CDR2 reads YFSETQ. V shed 4 bases and J shed 6 bases, with 25 bases lying between them. The CDR3 reads CASSPILNGRGLSGELFF. CDR3 coding DNA: TGCGCCAGCAGCCCGATTTTAAATGGCAGGGGACTATCCGGGGAGCTGTTTTTT.

This clonotype was seen at least ten times. The CDR3, as DNA: TGTGCCAGCAGCTCTGACACCTTCTCCTACGAGCAGTACTTC. It yields the protein CASSSDTFSYEQYF. The rearrangement joins TRBV11-2 to TRBJ2-7; D unclear. This CDR3 has 14 amino acids. V was cut by 4 bases and J by 0 bases, with 10 bases left in between. Germline CDR1 and CDR2: SGHAT and FQNNGV. The entire variable domain, with the rest obtained from reference TRBV11-2 and TRBJ2-7, is as follows: EAGVAQSPRYKIIEKRQSVAFWCNPISGHATLYWYQQILGQGPKLLIQFQNNGVVDDSQLPKDRFSAERLKGVDSTLKIQPAKLEDSAVYLCASSSDTFSYEQYFGPGTRLTVT.

This clonotype turned up a few times. This chain connects TRBV6-2 or TRBV6-3 to TRBJ2-3; the D gene is possibly TRBD2 (7 bases). The V gene lost 2 bases and the J gene lost 4 bases, with 16 bases spanning the gap. This CDR3 spans 16 amino acids. CDR1 is MNHEY, CDR2 SVGEGT, per germline. The CDR3 loop is CASSYRGGLYADTQYF. Here the CDR3 DNA reads TGTGCCAGCAGTTACAGGGGGGGCCTTTACGCAGATACGCAGTATTTT.

This clonotype was found many times. The chain links TRBV13 to TRBJ1-1, with D possibly being TRBD1 (5 bases). CDR1 and CDR2 (germline): PRHDT, FYEKMQ (reference sequence). V was cut by 5 bases and J by 2 bases, with 12 bases left in between. This CDR3 spans 14 amino acids. CDR3 nucleotides: TGTGCCAGCAGCCCCGGGGGGATTAACACTGAAGCTTTCTTT. The encoded protein is CASSPGGINTEAFF. The whole variable domain, remainder taken from reference TRBV13 and TRBJ1-1, is AAGVIQSPRHLIKEKRETATLKCYPIPRHDTVYWYQQGPGQDPQFLISFYEKMQSDKGSIPDRFSAQQFSDYHSELNMSSLELGDSALYFCASSPGGINTEAFFGQGTRLTVV.

This clonotype was found a few times. The chain combines TRBV7-2 with TRBJ1-6; TRBD1 agrees at 7 bases. Per the germline V gene, CDR1 is SGHTA and CDR2 is FQGNSA. V gave up 5 bases and J gave up 8 bases; unmatched junction bases: 6. The length of the CDR3 is 14 residues. CDR3 residues: CASSPDRTYSPLHF. For the CDR3, the DNA is TGTGCCAGCAGCCCGGACAGGACGTATTCACCCCTCCACTTT. Full variable domain (rest looked up from reference TRBV7-2 and TRBJ1-6): GAGVSQSPSNKVTEKGKDVELRCDPISGHTALYWYRQSLGQGLEFLIYFQGNSAPDKSGLPSDRFSAERTGGSVSTLTIQRTQQEDSAVYLCASSPDRTYSPLHFGNGTRLTVT.

This clonotype has a count of ten or more. The V and J genes are TRBV13 and TRBJ2-1; TRBD2 matches at 7 bases. V was pared by 0 bases and J by 10 bases, with 12 bases of the junction left unmatched. This CDR3 has 16 amino acids. Per the germline V gene, CDR1 is PRHDT and CDR2 is FYEKMQ (reference sequence). The CDR3 loop is CASSLGAGVGISEQFF. DNA of the CDR3: TGTGCCAGCAGCTTAGGGGCGGGGGTCGGTATTTCGGAGCAGTTCTTC.

This clonotype was found many times. The chain employs TRBV18 and TRBJ2-1; unclear D gene. Germline V gene data show CDR1 as KGHSH and CDR2 as LQKENI. This CDR3 is built from 13 residues. Between the trimmed V and J ends, which lost 3 bases and 8 bases, there was a span of 11 bases. The CDR3 DNA sequence: TGTGCCAGCTCACCCCAGACGGTCCATGAGCAGTTCTTC. Protein sequence: CASSPQTVHEQFF. The whole variable domain, remainder taken from reference TRBV18 and TRBJ2-1, is NAGVMQNPRHLVRRRGQEARLRCSPMKGHSHVYWYRQLPEEGLKFMVYLQKENIIDESGMPKERFSAEFPKEGPSILRIQQVVRGDSAAYFCASSPQTVHEQFFGPGTRLTVL.

The table lists this clonotype with many counts. The chain has TRBV7-9 and TRBJ1-1; 7 nucleotides match TRBD1. V trimming: 5 bases; J trimming: 4 bases; junction bases outside the gene matches: 13. From germline, CDR1 is SEHNR and CDR2 FQNEAQ (reference sequence). This CDR3 contains 16 residues. The CDR3 protein is CASSPGVGGFVTEAFF. The CDR3 coding sequence is TGTGCCAGCAGCCCCGGGGTAGGGGGCTTTGTCACTGAAGCTTTCTTT.

This clonotype was found many times. The chain joins TRBV11-3 to TRBJ2-7; D is unresolved. Per the germline V gene, CDR1 is SGHNT and CDR2 is YENEEA. The CDR3 runs 14 residues. V was clipped by 2 bases and J by 1 base, with 9 bases between them. The CDR3 region has the DNA TGTGCCAGCAGCTTATCTGTGAGTTCCTACGAGCAGTACTTC. Amino acids: CASSLSVSSYEQYF.

This clonotype was seen repeatedly, ten times or more. The V call is TRBV20-1, the J call TRBJ2-7, with 9 bases aligning to TRBD1. V trimming: 6 bases; J trimming: 10 bases; junction bases outside the gene matches: 13. Per germline, CDR1 DFQATT and CDR2 SNEGSKA (reference sequence). The CDR3 extends over 13 amino acids. CDR3 amino acids: CSAPRDRVTSQYF. DNA of the CDR3: TGCAGTGCACCCCGGGACAGGGTTACGAGCCAGTACTTC.

In its sample, this clonotype was seen a few times. The chain employs TRBV30 and TRBJ2-5; 8 positions agree with TRBD2. V lost 5 bases, J lost 3 bases, and 8 bases stayed unmatched. The length of the CDR3 is 14 residues. Germline V gene data show CDR1 as GTSNPN and CDR2 as SVGIG (reference sequence). The DNA for the CDR3 is TGTGCCTGGGAACCGGGACTAGGCAAAGAGACCCAGTACTTC. Protein sequence: CAWEPGLGKETQYF. The variable domain in full, with the rest retrieved from reference TRBV30 and TRBJ2-5, is SQTIHQWPATLVQPVGSPLSLECTVEGTSNPNLYWYRQAAGRGLQLLFYSVGIGQISSEVPQNLSASRPQDRQFILSSKKLLLSDSGFYLCAWEPGLGKETQYFGPGTRLLVL.

This clonotype has a handful of counts. The J gene is TRBJ2-5, the V gene TRBV7-9; 7 bases are a match to TRBD1. The germline V gene encodes CDR1 SEHNR and CDR2 FQNEAQ (reference sequence). The CDR3 totals 13 residues. The junction had 3 bases not matched to a gene; V was cut back by 1 base and J by 7 bases. The CDR3 is CASSLGRQGTQYF. The CDR3 DNA reads TGTGCCAGCAGCTTAGGAAGACAGGGGACCCAGTACTTC.

This clonotype showed up many times. The chain recombines TRBV7-9 with TRBJ1-4; 8 nucleotides agree with TRBD1. CDR1 is SEHNR, CDR2 FQNEAQ, per germline (reference sequence). After removal of 6 bases from V and 4 bases from J, the junction contained 4 bases not matched to a gene. The CDR3 is 14 amino acids. The DNA for the CDR3 is TGTGCCAGCAGTAGACAGGGGATTAATGAAAAACTGTTTTTT. This translates into CASSRQGINEKLFF.

This chain uses TRBV5-1 with TRBJ2-7, with a possible D match to TRBD1 (6 bases). V lost 0 bases to trimming and J lost 0 bases, with 22 bases between them. Germline values: CDR1 SGHRS, CDR2 YFSETQ. The CDR3 totals 19 residues. CDR3 coding DNA: TGCGCCAGCAGCTTGGCCCTCAGGGGTTTGAACCCCCTCTCCTACGAGCAGTACTTC. It is translated as CASSLALRGLNPLSYEQYF.

This clonotype appeared many times. The CDR3 sequence: CASSGGGGPGEQYF. CDR3 nucleotide sequence: TGTGCCAGCAGTGGAGGGGGGGGCCCGGGTGAGCAGTACTTC. The chain joins TRBV6-1 to TRBJ2-7; D perhaps matches TRBD2 (7 bases). Per germline, CDR1 MNHNS and CDR2 SASEGT. The CDR3 totals 14 residues. The V end lost 4 bases, the J end lost 7 bases, and 17 bases lay between the germline ends.

The table lists this clonotype with a few counts. The rearrangement links TRBV6-6 to TRBJ1-6; no clear D gene. The V end was cut by 2 bases, the J end by 11 bases, with 10 bases between. CDR1 is MNHNY and CDR2 is SVGAGI in the germline V gene (reference sequence). The CDR3 consists of 13 residues. The CDR3 spells CASSYGEGTPLHF. DNA of the CDR3: TGTGCCAGCAGTTACGGGGAGGGAACACCCCTCCACTTT.

Only a few counts were recorded for this clonotype. The chain couples TRBV27 to TRBJ2-2; D might be TRBD1 (5 bases). Trimming shortened V by 4 bases and J by 6 bases, and 9 bases separated the two germline ends. This CDR3 is built from 13 residues. Germline V CDR1 and CDR2: MNHEY, SMNVEV (reference sequence). This chain's CDR3 is CASSWGPPGELFF. CDR3 nucleotide sequence: TGTGCCAGCAGTTGGGGCCCACCCGGGGAGCTGTTTTTT.

This clonotype was observed a handful of times. The chain combines TRBV14 with TRBJ2-5; 7 bases align to TRBD2. Trimming cost V 0 bases and J 12 bases; bases outside gene matches: 7. The CDR3 is 13 amino acids. From germline, CDR1 is SGHDN and CDR2 FVKESK. The CDR3: CASSQDISGAEYF. DNA for the CDR3: TGTGCCAGCAGCCAAGATATCAGCGGGGCGGAGTACTTC.